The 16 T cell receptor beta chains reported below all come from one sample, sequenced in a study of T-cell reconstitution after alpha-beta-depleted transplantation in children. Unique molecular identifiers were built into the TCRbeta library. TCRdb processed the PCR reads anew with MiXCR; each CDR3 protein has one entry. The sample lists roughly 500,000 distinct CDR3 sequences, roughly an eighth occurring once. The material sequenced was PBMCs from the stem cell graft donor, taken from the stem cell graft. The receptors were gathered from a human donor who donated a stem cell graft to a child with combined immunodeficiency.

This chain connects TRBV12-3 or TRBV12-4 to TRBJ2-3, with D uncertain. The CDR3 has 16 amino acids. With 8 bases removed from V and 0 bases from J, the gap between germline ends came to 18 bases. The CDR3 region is CASSLLGVISTDTQYF. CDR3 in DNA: TGTGCCAGCTCCCTCCTTGGAGTTATTAGCACAGATACGCAGTATTTT.

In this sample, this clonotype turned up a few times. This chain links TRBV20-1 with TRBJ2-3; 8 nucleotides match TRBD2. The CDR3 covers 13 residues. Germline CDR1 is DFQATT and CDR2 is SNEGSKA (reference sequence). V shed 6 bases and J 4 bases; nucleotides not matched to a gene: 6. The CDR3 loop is CSAPRGGSDTQYF. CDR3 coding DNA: TGCAGTGCCCCACGGGGGGGGTCAGATACGCAGTATTTT.

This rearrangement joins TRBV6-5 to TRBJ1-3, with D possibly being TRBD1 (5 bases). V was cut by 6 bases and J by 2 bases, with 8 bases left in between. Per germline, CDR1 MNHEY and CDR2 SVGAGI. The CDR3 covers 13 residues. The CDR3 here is CASRKGPGNTIYF. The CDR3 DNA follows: TGTGCCAGCAGAAAGGGACCTGGAAACACCATATATTTT.

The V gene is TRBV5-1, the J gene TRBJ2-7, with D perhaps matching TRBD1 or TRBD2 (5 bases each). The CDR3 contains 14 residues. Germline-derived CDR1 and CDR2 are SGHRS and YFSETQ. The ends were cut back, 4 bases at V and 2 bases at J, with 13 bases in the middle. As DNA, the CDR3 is TGCGCCAGCAGCACCGGGACGGACACCTACGAGCAGTACTTC. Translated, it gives CASSTGTDTYEQYF.

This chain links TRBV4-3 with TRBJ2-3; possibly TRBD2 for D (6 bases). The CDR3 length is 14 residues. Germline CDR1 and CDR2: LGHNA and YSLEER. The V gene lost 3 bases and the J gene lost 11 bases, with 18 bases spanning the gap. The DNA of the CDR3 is TGCGCCAGCAGCCACGGCCAAGCGGCGGGAAGGCAGTATTTT. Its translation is CASSHGQAAGRQYF.

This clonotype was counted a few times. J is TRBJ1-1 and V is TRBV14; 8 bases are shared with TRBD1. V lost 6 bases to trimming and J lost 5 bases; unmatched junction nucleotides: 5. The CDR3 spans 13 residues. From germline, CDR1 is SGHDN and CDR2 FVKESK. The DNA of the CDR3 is TGTGCCAGCAGTACAGGGGGACGTACTGAAGCTTTCTTT. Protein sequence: CASSTGGRTEAFF.

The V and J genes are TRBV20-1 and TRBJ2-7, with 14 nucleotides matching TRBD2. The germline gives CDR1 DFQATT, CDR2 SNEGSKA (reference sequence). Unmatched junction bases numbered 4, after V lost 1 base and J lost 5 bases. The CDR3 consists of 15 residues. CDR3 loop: CSARGLAGGRNEQYF. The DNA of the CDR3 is TGCAGTGCTAGAGGACTAGCGGGAGGGAGGAACGAGCAGTACTTC.

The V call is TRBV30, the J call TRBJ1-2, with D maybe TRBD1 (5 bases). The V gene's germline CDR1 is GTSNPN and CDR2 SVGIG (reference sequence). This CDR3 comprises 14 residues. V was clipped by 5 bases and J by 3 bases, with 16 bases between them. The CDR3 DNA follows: TGTGCCTGGGCAATCGACAGTGTTTACTATGGCTACACCTTC. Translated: CAWAIDSVYYGYTF.

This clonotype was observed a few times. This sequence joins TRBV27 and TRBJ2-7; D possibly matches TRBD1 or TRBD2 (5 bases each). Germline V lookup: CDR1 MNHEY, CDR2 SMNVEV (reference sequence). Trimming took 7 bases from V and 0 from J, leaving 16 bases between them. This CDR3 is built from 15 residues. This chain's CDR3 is CASTDDRDDSYEQYF. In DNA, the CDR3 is TGTGCCAGCACCGATGACCGGGACGACTCCTACGAGCAGTACTTC.

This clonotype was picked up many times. As DNA, the CDR3 is TGTGCCAGCAGTGAAGGGACTAGCAGTACCTACGAGCAGTACTTC. Translation: CASSEGTSSTYEQYF. The chain uses TRBV2 and TRBJ2-7, with 8 bases that match TRBD2. Germline-derived CDR1 and CDR2 are SNHLY and FYNNEI. This CDR3 comprises 15 residues. With V trimmed by 1 base and J by 2 bases, 4 bases remained unmatched.

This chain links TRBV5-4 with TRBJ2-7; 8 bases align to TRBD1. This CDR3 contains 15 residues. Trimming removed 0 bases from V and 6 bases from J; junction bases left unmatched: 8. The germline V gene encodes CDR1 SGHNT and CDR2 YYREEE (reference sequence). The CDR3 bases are TGTGCCAGCAGCTTGGATTCGGGACAGGTTTTCGAGCAGTACTTC. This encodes CASSLDSGQVFEQYF.

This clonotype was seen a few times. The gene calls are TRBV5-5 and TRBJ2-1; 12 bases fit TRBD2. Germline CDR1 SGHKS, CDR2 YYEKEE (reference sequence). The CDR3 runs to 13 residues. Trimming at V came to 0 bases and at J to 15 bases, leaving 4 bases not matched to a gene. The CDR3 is CASSLATSGGWFF. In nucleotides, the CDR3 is TGTGCCAGCAGCTTGGCCACTAGCGGGGGGTGGTTCTTC.

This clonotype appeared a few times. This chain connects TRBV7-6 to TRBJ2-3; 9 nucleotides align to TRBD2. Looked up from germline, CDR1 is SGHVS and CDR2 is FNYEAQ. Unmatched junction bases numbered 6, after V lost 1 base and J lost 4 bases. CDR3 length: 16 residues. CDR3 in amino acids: CASSLVAGDRADTQYF. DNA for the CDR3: TGTGCCAGCAGCTTAGTAGCGGGGGACCGGGCAGATACGCAGTATTTT.

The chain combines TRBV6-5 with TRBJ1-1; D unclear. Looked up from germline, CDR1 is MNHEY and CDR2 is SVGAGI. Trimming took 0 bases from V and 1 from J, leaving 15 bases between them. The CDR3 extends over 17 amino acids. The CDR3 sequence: CASSYSRPGYGNTEAFF. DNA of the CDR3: TGTGCCAGCAGTTACTCGAGACCAGGTTACGGGAACACTGAAGCTTTCTTT.

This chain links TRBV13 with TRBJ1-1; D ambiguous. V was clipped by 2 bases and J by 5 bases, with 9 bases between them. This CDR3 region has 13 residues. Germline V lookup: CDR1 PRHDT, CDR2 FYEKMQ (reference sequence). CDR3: CASSLPFETEAFF. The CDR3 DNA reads TGTGCCAGCAGCTTACCGTTTGAAACTGAAGCTTTCTTT.

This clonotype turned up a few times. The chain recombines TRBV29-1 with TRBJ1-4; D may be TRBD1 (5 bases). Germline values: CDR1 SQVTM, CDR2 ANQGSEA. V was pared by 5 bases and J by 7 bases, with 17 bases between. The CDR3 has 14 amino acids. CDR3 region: CSVQRRGTGEKLFF. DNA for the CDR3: TGCAGCGTTCAAAGACGGGGAACAGGTGAAAAACTGTTTTTT.